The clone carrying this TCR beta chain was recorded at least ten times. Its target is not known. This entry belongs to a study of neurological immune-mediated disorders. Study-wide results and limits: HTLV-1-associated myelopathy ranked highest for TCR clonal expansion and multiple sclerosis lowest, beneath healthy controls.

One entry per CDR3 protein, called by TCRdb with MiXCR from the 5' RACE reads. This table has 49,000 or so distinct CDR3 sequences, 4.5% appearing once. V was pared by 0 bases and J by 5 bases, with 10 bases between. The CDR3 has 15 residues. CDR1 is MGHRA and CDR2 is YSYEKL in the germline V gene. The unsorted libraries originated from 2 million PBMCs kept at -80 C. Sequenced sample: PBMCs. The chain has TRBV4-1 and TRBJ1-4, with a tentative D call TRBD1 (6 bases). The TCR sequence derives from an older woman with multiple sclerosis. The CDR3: CASSQDPGQNEKLFF. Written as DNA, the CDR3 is TGCGCCAGCAGCCAAGACCCCGGACAGAATGAAAAACTGTTTTTT.